The text below deals with one T cell receptor (beta chain). Its antigen is currently unknown. This sample was taken from a study of a mutant IDH1 vaccine in newly diagnosed glioma. Study overall: Earlier therapy was either radiotherapy, temozolomide, or both, and most got both.

CDR3 length: 14 residues. Germline lookup yields CDR1 MNHEY and CDR2 SMNVEV (reference sequence). V was clipped by 3 bases and J by 2 bases, with 10 bases between them. Time point reported: week 47, end of study. Each dose of the vaccine consisted of 300 ug of mutant IDH1 20-mer peptide, with topical imiquimod. The protocol was immunoSEQ multiplex PCR, while the TCRdb copy is restricted to in-frame clones and leaves out a portion. The sample records 30,000 or so clones, roughly 80% being singletons. Overall study findings and caveats: Among all patients, vaccine-induced immune responses occurred in roughly 93%.

This receptor was taken from a man aged 25 to 40 with glioma. Sequencing was performed on PBMCs, taken from a glioma patient whose treatment included an IDH1 peptide vaccine. This chain joins TRBV27 and TRBJ1-2; D is unclear. The CDR3 DNA follows: TGTGCCAGCAGTTTCGCCCGATCGAACTATGGCTACACCTTC. Translation gives CASSFARSNYGYTF.